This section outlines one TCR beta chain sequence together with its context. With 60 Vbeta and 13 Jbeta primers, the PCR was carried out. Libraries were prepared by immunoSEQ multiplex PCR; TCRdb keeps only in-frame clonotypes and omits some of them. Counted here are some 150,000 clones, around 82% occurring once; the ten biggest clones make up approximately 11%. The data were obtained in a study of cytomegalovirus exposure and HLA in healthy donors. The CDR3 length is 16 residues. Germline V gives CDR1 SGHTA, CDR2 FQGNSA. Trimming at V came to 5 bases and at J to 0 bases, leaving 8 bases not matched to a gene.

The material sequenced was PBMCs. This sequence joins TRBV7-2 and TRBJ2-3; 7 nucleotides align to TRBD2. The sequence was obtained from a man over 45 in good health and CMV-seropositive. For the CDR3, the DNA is TGTGCCAGCAGCCTTAGGTGGCGGGGGAGCACAGATACGCAGTATTTT. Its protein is CASSLRWRGSTDTQYF.